This TCR beta chain was sequenced for a study of CD8+ T cells in alopecia areata. Sequencing used cDNA as its template, made by extracting RNA and reverse transcribing it. Profiling relied on immunoSEQ multiplex PCR, and the TCRdb table lists in-frame clones only, not all of them. This repertoire shows 150,000 or so clones, 45% to 60% found once; its top ten account for roughly a fifth. Germline CDR1 is SEHNR and CDR2 is FQNEAQ (reference sequence). There are 12 residues in the CDR3. The J segment lost 12 bases and the V segment lost 4 bases, leaving 5 bases of the junction unmatched. The sequenced sample was CD8+ T cells sorted from blood, obtained at week 0. The chain uses TRBV7-9 and TRBJ1-4, with 7 bases fitting TRBD1. The sequence was collected from a human donor with alopecia areata. The CDR3 loop reads CASSSTGFELFF. CDR3 nucleotide sequence: TGTGCCAGCAGCTCGACAGGGTTCGAACTGTTTTTT.